In its sample, the clone carrying this T cell receptor (beta chain) was seen many times. The CDR3 totals 12 residues. Trimming pared 2 bases from V and 3 bases from J, leaving 8 bases between. CDR1 and CDR2 (germline): DFQATT, SNEGSKA (reference sequence). Amplification of TCR beta CDR3 regions was performed using RNA transcripts as template. HTBI primers drove first-round RT-PCR of the TCR CDR3. TCRdb reanalysed the multiplex PCR reads using MiXCR and keeps one entry per CDR3 protein. Among hundreds of thousands of distinct CDR3 sequences, more than 20% were seen once, and the ten largest hold around a third. The data stem from a study of T cells in Graves' hyperthyroidism and ophthalmopathy. Clinical Activity Scores of at least 3, NOSPECS grades of at least 4 and durations under 3 months characterized ophthalmopathy patients. Diagnoses were established using clinical symptoms, serum thyroxine and TRAb, thyroid ultrasound and orbital computed tomography. PBMCs were sourced from roughly 9.7 ml fresh peripheral blood.

Specimen: blood. The chain is built from TRBV20-1 and TRBJ2-7; D gene unclear. The sequence was obtained from a man aged 30 to 45 with Graves' ophthalmopathy. The CDR3 reads CSARTVGYEQYF. In nucleotides, the CDR3 is TGCAGTGCTAGAACCGTGGGCTACGAGCAGTACTTC.